The rows below give T cell receptor beta chains drawn from one sample of a study of CD8 T cells in Susac syndrome. TCRdb independently ran MiXCR on the immunoSEQ multiplex PCR reads; one entry per CDR3 protein. The table has about 100,000 distinct CDR3 sequences, roughly 93% seen once; the top ten hold around 0.32%. Source material: CD8+ T cells from PBMCs. The source of these receptors is a human donor in good health. Both conserved end residues are part of each CDR3.

j_call v_call cdr3_aa
TRBJ2-5 TRBV9 CASIGTGSWETQYF
TRBJ2-6 TRBV2 CASSSGLAGAPSGANVLTF
TRBJ2-2 TRBV6-5 CASSSGLAGGELFF
TRBJ2-7 TRBV6-5 CASSSTGGYEQYF
TRBJ1-2 TRBV9 CASSQEDSYGYTF
TRBJ2-1 TRBV2 CASRASGGVSYNEQFF
TRBJ2-1 TRBV9 CASGGPGNEQFF
TRBJ2-5 TRBV20-1 CSAESQGPETQYF
TRBJ2-3 TRBV13 CASSLQRSTDTQYF
TRBJ2-2 TRBV3-1 CASSQGFYPGEAGELFF
TRBJ1-1 TRBV7-9 CASSLARGLTEAFF
TRBJ2-1 TRBV20-1 CSAWDRHNEQFF
TRBJ2-7 TRBV27 CASSFAEHGVYEQYF
TRBJ2-3 TRBV7-6 CASSLDIRRDGTDTQYF
TRBJ1-4 TRBV6-1 CASSLPRGPNEKLFF
TRBJ2-2 TRBV20-1 CSARDNQGGTGELFF
TRBJ2-1 TRBV12-3/TRBV12-4 CASSFKAFSGNEQFF
TRBJ2-1 TRBV7-8 CASSPPGALGEQFF
TRBJ1-2 TRBV20-1 CSARDSGDGYTF
TRBJ2-3 TRBV4-2 CASSQGPKGGYTDTQYF
TRBJ1-1 TRBV30 CAWSRDSSLTEAFF
TRBJ2-7 TRBV7-9 CASSALGLADNSYEQYF
TRBJ1-3 TRBV3-1 CASSQSPADSGNTIYF
TRBJ2-7 TRBV6-5 CASSYGTGGNEQYF
TRBJ2-7 TRBV19 CASSIDLDREEYEQYF
TRBJ2-5 TRBV20-1 CSARGGDGGETQYF
TRBJ1-6 TRBV5-1 CASISTLEDSPLHF
TRBJ2-7 TRBV5-6 CASSFETVYEQYF
TRBJ2-1 TRBV29-1 CSVEDRAGFDEQFF
TRBJ2-3 TRBV2 CASSEGDYTTDTQYF
TRBJ2-1 TRBV6-5 CASTMTDYNEQFF
TRBJ2-4 TRBV5-6 CASSARKGTKNIQYF
TRBJ2-7 TRBV7-2 CASSLVEVPEQYF
TRBJ2-3 TRBV13 CASSEPSGGGTDTQYF
TRBJ2-7 TRBV12-3/TRBV12-4 CASSLVDSEQYF
TRBJ2-5 TRBV4-2 CASSQDQWGGLETQYF
TRBJ2-5 TRBV13 CASSLGTGGETQYF
TRBJ2-3 TRBV9 CASSVGGLAGGYIDTQYF
TRBJ2-2 TRBV5-1 CASSLGDRVTGELFF
TRBJ2-3 TRBV27 CASASGGAWNTQYF
TRBJ1-1 TRBV5-1 CASSLGVEAFF
TRBJ2-2 TRBV7-3 CASSHGAGELFF
TRBJ2-3 TRBV6-2/TRBV6-3 CASSYPAGGGTDTQYF
TRBJ1-5 TRBV4-1 CASSQEPGSNQPQHF
TRBJ1-1 TRBV6-6 CASTPDRVNTEAFF
TRBJ2-3 TRBV6-4 CASSAEHDTDTQYF
TRBJ2-7 TRBV5-6 CASSYDRGVDEQYF
TRBJ2-5 TRBV20-1 CSARDWAVQQETQYF
TRBJ2-7 TRBV7-2 CASSLRRTSATYEQYF